Presented here are 22 T cell receptor beta chains from one specimen sequenced in a study of post-analysis software for immune sequencing data. No antigen has been assigned to these receptors. Notes on the study in general: Higher frequency in patients than in controls was seen for five TRBV segments, with TRBV5-6, TRBV5-1 and TRBV20-1 among them.

Unique molecular identifiers were built into the TCR beta cDNA libraries. One entry per CDR3 protein, called by TCRdb with MiXCR from the PCR reads. The sample lists fewer than 700,000 distinct CDR3 sequences, around 40% occurring once. The sequenced sample was blood. The origin of the receptors is a girl aged 5-17 years with multiple sclerosis.

A few counts support this clonotype. The V gene is TRBV7-2, the J gene TRBJ2-7; D is possibly TRBD1 or TRBD2 (6 bases each). The V end lost 3 bases, the J end lost 0 bases, and 12 bases lay between the germline ends. The germline V gene encodes CDR1 SGHTA and CDR2 FQGNSA. The CDR3 covers 15 residues. The CDR3 sequence is CASSFRGGGSYEQYF. The DNA of the CDR3 is TGTGCCAGCAGCTTCCGAGGAGGGGGCTCCTACGAGCAGTACTTC.

This chain joins TRBV5-1 and TRBJ1-1, with unresolved D. Trimming removed 1 base at V and 5 bases at J, with 12 bases between. CDR3 length: 14 residues. Per the germline V gene, CDR1 is SGHRS and CDR2 is YFSETQ. CDR3 sequence: CASSLSSLGTEAFF. The CDR3 coding sequence is TGCGCCAGCAGCTTGAGTAGTTTGGGGACTGAAGCTTTCTTT.

V gene TRBV20-1 combines with J gene TRBJ1-5; D not resolved. This CDR3 has 15 residues. V shed 3 bases and J shed 4 bases, with 16 bases lying between them. Looked up from germline, CDR1 is DFQATT and CDR2 is SNEGSKA (reference sequence). The CDR3 here is CSASPLRVPNQPQHF. CDR3 DNA: TGCAGTGCTAGTCCTCTAAGGGTCCCAAATCAGCCCCAGCATTTT.

This chain joins TRBV20-1 and TRBJ2-7; TRBD1 matches at 7 bases. After removal of 6 bases from V and 2 bases from J, the junction contained 7 bases not matched to a gene. CDR1 is DFQATT, CDR2 SNEGSKA, per germline (reference sequence). CDR3 length equals 13 residues. The CDR3 region has the DNA TGCAGTGCGGACTCGGGACAGCCCTACGAGCAGTACTTC. This gives the protein CSADSGQPYEQYF.

A few counts support this clonotype. CDR3 protein: CSAPPLAGDHSEQFF. The DNA for the CDR3 is TGCAGTGCCCCCCCGCTAGCGGGAGATCACAGTGAGCAGTTCTTC. V usage is TRBV20-1 and J usage is TRBJ2-1; 10 bases align to TRBD2. J gave up 9 bases and V 6 bases, and 14 bases lay outside the gene matches. Germline CDR1 is DFQATT and CDR2 is SNEGSKA (reference sequence). The CDR3 is 15 amino acids.

V gene TRBV20-1 combines with J gene TRBJ1-2; 7 bases align to TRBD1. CDR3 length equals 13 residues. After removal of 5 bases from V and 2 bases from J, the junction contained 5 bases not matched to a gene. Germline CDR1 and CDR2: DFQATT and SNEGSKA (reference sequence). The CDR3 loop reads CSAPRGVNYGYTF. The CDR3, as DNA: TGCAGTGCTCCCAGGGGGGTAAACTATGGCTACACCTTC.

DNA for the CDR3: TGTGCCAGTAGTGCGGGACTCGGCGGTTTTGGGACCCAGTACTTC. Translating it yields CASSAGLGGFGTQYF. The rearrangement joins TRBV19 to TRBJ2-7; a weak D match, TRBD2 (6 bases). The J call may be mistaken, given a closer DNA end match to TRBJ2-5. CDR1 LNHDA and CDR2 SQIVND come from the germline V gene (reference sequence). CDR3 length: 15 residues.

Notes on this clonotype: A read error may be the cause here, since a much bigger clone is one base away. V and J are TRBV5-1 and TRBJ2-3; D unclear. Germline CDR1 and CDR2: SGHRS and YFSETQ. The CDR3 has 15 residues. The CDR3 loop is CASSLAWQSTETQYF. The CDR3 nucleotides read TGCGCCAGCAGCTTGGCCTGGCAGAGCACAGAGACGCAGTATTTT.

The chain joins TRBV7-9 to TRBJ1-4; 7 bases align to TRBD1. CDR3 length: 13 amino acids. V was clipped by 9 bases and J by 3 bases; unmatched bases: 4. In germline, CDR1 is SEHNR, CDR2 FQNEAQ (reference sequence). As DNA, the CDR3 is TGTGCCAGTAAGGGGGCGCCTAATGAAAAACTGTTTTTT. Translating gives CASKGAPNEKLFF. Combining the CDR3 with reference TRBV7-9 and TRBJ1-4 gives the whole variable domain DTGVSQNPRHKITKRGQNVTFRCDPISEHNRLYWYRQTLGQGPEFLTYFQNEAQLEKSRLLSDRFSAERPKGSFSTLEIQRTEQGDSAMYLCASKGAPNEKLFFGSGTQLSVL.

This clonotype was found a few times. The chain links TRBV15 to TRBJ1-5; D not resolved. V lost 4 bases and J 4 bases, leaving 17 bases between the germline ends. Germline loops: CDR1 LNHNV, CDR2 YYDKDF (reference sequence). CDR3 size: 16 residues. In DNA, the CDR3 is TGTGCCACCAGCATCTCCTCCGGGCCACAGAATCAGCCCCAGCATTTT. Protein product: CATSISSGPQNQPQHF.

This sequence joins TRBV7-2 and TRBJ2-7; 7 bases are shared with TRBD2. J was trimmed by 6 bases and V by 5 bases; bases with no gene match: 4. The germline gives CDR1 SGHTA, CDR2 FQGNSA. The CDR3 has 12 residues. CDR3 nucleotides: TGTGCCAGCAGCCGACCGGGAGGCGAGCAGTACTTC. Its protein product is CASSRPGGEQYF. The full variable domain, with the rest looked up from reference TRBV7-2 and TRBJ2-7, is GAGVSQSPSNKVTEKGKDVELRCDPISGHTALYWYRQSLGQGLEFLIYFQGNSAPDKSGLPSDRFSAERTGGSVSTLTIQRTQQEDSAVYLCASSRPGGEQYFGPGTRLTVT.

The chain is built from TRBV14 and TRBJ1-1; D is ambiguous. The CDR3 has 14 amino acids. The ends were cut back, 0 bases at V and 1 base at J, with 6 bases in the middle. CDR1 and CDR2 from the germline V gene are SGHDN and FVKESK. The CDR3 loop reads CASSQDNTNTEAFF. CDR3 coding DNA: TGTGCCAGCAGCCAAGATAATACGAACACTGAAGCTTTCTTT.

The chain joins TRBV20-1 to TRBJ1-2, with a possible D match to TRBD1 (6 bases). Looked up from germline, CDR1 is DFQATT and CDR2 is SNEGSKA (reference sequence). This CDR3 has 15 amino acids. Trimming shortened V by 4 bases and J by 0 bases, and 15 bases separated the two germline ends. CDR3 bases: TGCAGTGCTAAGAAGGGAGGGGGAGCTAACTATGGCTACACCTTC. It is translated as CSAKKGGGANYGYTF.

This rearrangement joins TRBV5-1 to TRBJ2-7; 11 bases match TRBD2. The germline gives CDR1 SGHRS, CDR2 YFSETQ. This CDR3 region has 17 residues. V shed 4 bases and J 0 bases; nucleotides not matched to a gene: 9. The CDR3 protein is CASSILSGTSGSYEQYF. As DNA, the CDR3 is TGCGCCAGCAGCATACTATCCGGGACTAGCGGCTCCTACGAGCAGTACTTC.

The rearrangement joins TRBV12-3 or TRBV12-4 to TRBJ2-1; D may match TRBD1 or TRBD2 (6 bases each). V was clipped by 1 base and J by 5 bases, with 15 bases between them. The CDR3 covers 16 residues. The CDR3 loop is CASSLGVRGLHNEQFF. The CDR3 region has the DNA TGTGCCAGCAGTTTAGGGGTTCGGGGGCTCCACAATGAGCAGTTCTTC.

The chain uses TRBV3-1 and TRBJ1-1; no reliable D call. CDR1 and CDR2 from the germline V gene are LGHDT and YNNKEL (reference sequence). The CDR3 extends over 16 amino acids. Trimming stripped 1 base from V and 6 bases from J, with 18 bases between. The CDR3 here is CASSQALRRVGAEAFF. CDR3 in DNA: TGTGCCAGCAGCCAAGCCCTCCGACGGGTCGGGGCTGAAGCTTTCTTT.

This clonotype was observed a single time. V gene TRBV12-3 or TRBV12-4 combines with J gene TRBJ1-2, with D unresolved. Trimming stripped 4 bases from V and 4 bases from J, with 7 bases between. There are 12 residues in the CDR3. The CDR3 reads CASSSNRYGYTF. The CDR3 nucleotides are TGTGCCAGCAGTTCAAACCGCTATGGCTACACCTTC.

This rearrangement joins TRBV5-1 to TRBJ1-2; no firm D call. The V gene lost 0 bases and the J gene lost 7 bases, with 10 bases spanning the gap. Germline V gene lookup returns CDR1 SGHRS and CDR2 YFSETQ. The CDR3 length is 13 residues. The CDR3 DNA reads TGCGCCAGCAGCTTGGCTGATGGAGGTGGCTACACCTTC. Amino acid sequence: CASSLADGGGYTF.

This clonotype occurred a few times. The chain joins TRBV28 to TRBJ2-3, with 8 positions matching TRBD2. The CDR3 extends over 19 amino acids. Germline V CDR1 and CDR2: MDHEN, SYDVKM. J lost 0 bases, V lost 7 bases, and 18 bases had no gene match. CDR3 residues: CASTIGGGQPLWSTDTQYF. The DNA for the CDR3 is TGTGCCAGCACCATCGGGGGGGGCCAACCTTTGTGGAGCACAGATACGCAGTATTTT. The variable domain in full, with the rest retrieved from reference TRBV28 and TRBJ2-3, is DVKVTQSSRYLVKRTGEKVFLECVQDMDHENMFWYRQDPGLGLRLIYFSYDVKMKEKGDIPEGYSVSREKKERFSLILESASTNQTSMYLCASTIGGGQPLWSTDTQYFGPGTRLTVL.

This clonotype showed up just once. V usage is TRBV20-1 and J usage is TRBJ2-3; TRBD2 is a possible D gene (5 bases). CDR1 DFQATT and CDR2 SNEGSKA come from the germline V gene (reference sequence). Trimming took off 6 bases at V and 9 bases at J, with 16 bases between the two ends. This CDR3 spans 12 amino acids. Written as DNA, the CDR3 is TGCAGTGCCCCCCCAGCTCCGGGGACGCAGTATTTT. It encodes CSAPPAPGTQYF.

The chain joins TRBV6-2 or TRBV6-3 to TRBJ2-3; possible D gene TRBD1, 6 bases. The CDR3 totals 13 residues. Germline V gene sequence: CDR1 MNHEY, CDR2 SVGEGT. The V gene lost 4 bases and the J gene lost 4 bases, with 9 bases spanning the gap. The CDR3 reads CASSSTGPDTQYF. CDR3 nucleotides: TGTGCCAGCAGTTCCACAGGGCCAGATACGCAGTATTTT.

This sequence joins TRBV7-9 and TRBJ2-7; 7 bases line up with TRBD1. The V gene end was trimmed by 6 bases and the J gene end by 3 bases; junction bases not matched to a gene: 8. This CDR3 comprises 14 residues. CDR1 SEHNR and CDR2 FQNEAQ come from the germline V gene (reference sequence). This chain's CDR3 is CASSDRVGLYEQYF. As DNA, the CDR3 is TGTGCCAGCAGTGACAGGGTCGGACTCTACGAGCAGTACTTC.